Listed below are T cell receptor beta chains from one sample, sequenced in a study of blood T cell repertoires in COVID-19. Clones were read by immunoSEQ multiplex PCR, and TCRdb kept only the in-frame ones, dropping some. Of about 84,000 clones in the sample, less than 90% were seen once. The sequenced sample was peripheral blood. The origin of the receptors is a man older than 75 with active or convalescent COVID-19. Each CDR3 is given with its conserved first and last residue. Each record gives: CDR3 protein, J gene, V gene.

CASSATGLITYNEQFF TRBJ2-1 TRBV3-1/TRBV3-2
CASSLGGNNSPLHF TRBJ1-6 TRBV7-3
CASSLGTSGTTDTQYF TRBJ2-3 TRBV7-3
CASTTSGTSGRANEQFF TRBJ2-1 TRBV28
CASSRTSGTTDTQYF TRBJ2-3 TRBV5-1
CASSQAGTNTGELFF TRBJ2-2 TRBV3-1/TRBV3-2
CASSASGLVTYEQYF TRBJ2-7 TRBV19
CASSGRRVDTDTQYF TRBJ2-3 TRBV2
CASSLAGGPVYEQYF TRBJ2-7 TRBV7-2
CASPDREYREQYF TRBJ2-7 TRBV6-5
CASSARQAEEAFF TRBJ1-1 TRBV5-5
CASSSQPRPGSNYGYTF TRBJ1-2 TRBV7-2
CASRRTGINDNSPLHF TRBJ1-6 TRBV27
CASSLGEASGDLPTEYF TRBJ2-7 TRBV5-1
CASSFQGNSPLHF TRBJ1-6 TRBV7-8
CATSRDGQTQETQYF TRBJ2-5 TRBV15
CASSRGSMSSGELFF TRBJ2-2 TRBV11-3
CASSLTAGTGKEQYF TRBJ2-7 TRBV7-9